These T cell receptor beta chains were read from a single sample in a study of immune reconstitution after stem cell transplant in scleroderma. Each CDR3 protein gets one entry after TCRdb re-called the RT-PCR reads with MiXCR. Of fewer than 2,000 distinct CDR3 sequences listed, 3% to 4% are singletons. Sample collection occurred before or after autologous hematopoietic stem cell transplantation (not recorded which). These TCRs come from a male donor with systemic sclerosis. CDR3s include the opening cysteine and the closing phenylalanine or tryptophan. The D gene is left open where the match is weak. A row's size may be missing; if present it is once, few, many or a size class.

V	J	D	size	CDR3	DNA
TRBV28	TRBJ2-3	-	medium-sized	CASTSLVSTDTQYF	TGTGCCAGCACCTCCCTGGTGAGCACAGATACGCAGTATTTT
TRBV4-3	TRBJ2-7	TRBD2	medium-sized	CASSSGTSDYEQYF	TGCGCCAGCAGCTCCGGGACTAGCGACTACGAGCAGTACTTC
TRBV25-1	TRBJ2-1	-	medium-sized	CASSEFRVARNNEQFF	TGTGCCAGCAGTGAATTTCGGGTGGCTAGAAACAATGAGCAGTTCTTC
TRBV12-3/TRBV12-4	TRBJ2-3	-	medium-sized	CASSFKDTQYF	TGTGCCAGCAGTTTTAAAGATACGCAGTATTTT
TRBV29-1	TRBJ1-1	-	medium-sized	CSVEAGSNTEAFF	TGCAGCGTTGAAGCAGGGTCGAACACTGAAGCTTTCTTT
TRBV5-1	TRBJ1-2	-	large	CASSLETGAGGYTF	TGCGCCAGCAGCTTGGAAACGGGGGCAGGTGGCTACACCTTC
TRBV5-1	TRBJ1-1	-	-	CASSLVGGNTEAFF	TGCGCCAGCAGCTTGGTGGGGGGGAACACTGAAGCTTTCTTT
TRBV2	TRBJ1-2	-	medium-sized	CASSEASTGSYYGYTF	TGTGCCAGCAGTGAAGCGTCGACAGGATCCTACTATGGCTACACCTTC
TRBV18	TRBJ1-5	-	medium-sized	CASSTSSNQPQHF	TGTGCCAGCTCAACCAGCAGCAATCAGCCCCAGCATTTT
TRBV6-5	TRBJ2-7	TRBD2	medium-sized	CASSYGTSGVYEQYF	TGTGCCAGCAGTTACGGGACTAGCGGGGTCTACGAGCAGTACTTC
TRBV6-2/TRBV6-3	TRBJ1-5	-	medium-sized	CASGPHQPQHF	TGTGCCAGCGGCCCGCATCAGCCCCAGCATTTT
TRBV20-1	TRBJ2-4	TRBD2	medium-sized	CSVERGLALAKNIQYF	TGCAGTGTCGAGAGGGGACTAGCCCTAGCCAAAAACATTCAGTACTTC
TRBV20-1	TRBJ1-2	-	medium-sized	CSASDRTSNYGYTF	TGCAGTGCTTCCGACAGGACTTCTAACTATGGCTACACCTTC
TRBV20-1	TRBJ2-1	TRBD2	medium-sized	CSARDPGTSGTYQGDEQFF	TGCAGTGCTAGAGATCCCGGGACTAGCGGGACCTACCAGGGGGATGAGCAGTTCTTC
TRBV5-5	TRBJ2-7	-	medium-sized	CASSQGPMREQYF	TGTGCCAGCAGCCAAGGACCTATGCGGGAGCAGTACTTC
TRBV12-5	TRBJ2-1	-	medium-sized	CASNAGIDYNEQFF	TGTGCTAGCAATGCTGGCATCGACTACAATGAGCAGTTCTTC
TRBV10-3	TRBJ1-6	TRBD1	medium-sized	CAISKGAEGSYNSPLHF	TGTGCCATCTCGAAGGGGGCCGAAGGGTCCTATAATTCACCCCTCCACTTT
TRBV5-6	TRBJ2-7	-	medium-sized	CASSFVDRRYEQYF	TGTGCCAGCAGCTTCGTAGACAGACGCTACGAGCAGTACTTC
TRBV20-1	TRBJ2-1	-	medium-sized	CSASRPGAPSNEQFF	TGCAGTGCTAGTAGACCGGGAGCTCCTTCGAATGAGCAGTTCTTC
TRBV18	TRBJ2-5	-	medium-sized	CASSPTIQEGSVAQLETQYF	TGTGCCAGCTCACCAACGATCCAGGAGGGTTCAGTGGCCCAATTAGAGACCCAGTACTTC
TRBV18	TRBJ1-5	-	medium-sized	CASSPQVTSNQPQHF	TGTGCCAGCTCACCCCAGGTCACTAGCAATCAGCCCCAGCATTTT
TRBV6-5	TRBJ1-1	-	medium-sized	CASHDRIAVVTEAFF	TGTGCCAGCCACGACAGAATAGCTGTGGTCACTGAAGCTTTCTTT
TRBV29-1	TRBJ1-2	-	medium-sized	CSVDTRNYGYTF	TGCAGCGTTGATACCAGGAACTATGGCTACACCTTC
TRBV7-9	TRBJ2-3	TRBD1	medium-sized	CASSLRQGRTDTQYF	TGTGCCAGCAGCTTAAGACAGGGTAGGACAGATACGCAGTATTTT